One sample yielded the 21 T cell receptor beta chains listed below, sequenced in a study of cytotoxic CD8 clonotypes in ibrutinib-treated CLL. Some clones are missing from TCRdb's copy, which holds only in-frame ones; the method was immunoSEQ multiplex PCR. Of more than 60,000 clones in the sample, around 78% were seen once. The sample consisted of PBMCs, taken after 24 months of ibrutinib treatment. Receptor source: a human donor with chronic lymphocytic leukemia.

The chain carries TRBV5-6 and TRBJ1-1; D call uncertain. The germline V gene has CDR1 SGHDT and CDR2 YYEEEE. The CDR3 consists of 11 residues. V dropped 4 bases and J dropped 9 bases, with 10 bases sitting between them. DNA of the CDR3: TGTGCCAGCAGCGCGGGAGCCCAAGCTTTCTTT. Protein product: CASSAGAQAFF.

This chain joins TRBV5-1 and TRBJ2-1; a possible D gene is TRBD1 (5 bases). Germline values: CDR1 SGHRS, CDR2 YFSETQ. The CDR3 runs to 11 residues. The V end was cut by 5 bases, the J end by 12 bases, with 12 bases between. In DNA form, the CDR3 reads TGCGCCAGCAGTCAGGGCCCGTCGCAGTTCTTC. Its translation is CASSQGPSQFF.

The J gene is TRBJ1-2, the V gene TRBV19, with 7 bases fitting TRBD1. The CDR3 is 17 amino acids. Germline V gene sequence: CDR1 LNHDA, CDR2 SQIVND (reference sequence). The V gene end was trimmed by 3 bases and the J gene end by 0 bases; junction bases not matched to a gene: 10. This chain's CDR3 is CASSISTGASANYGYTF. The CDR3 nucleotides read TGTGCCAGTAGTATCTCTACAGGGGCCTCAGCTAACTATGGCTACACCTTC.

This chain connects TRBV6-5 to TRBJ2-4; the match to TRBD2 covers 8 bases. The CDR3 covers 14 residues. Germline CDR1 reads MNHEY; CDR2 reads SVGAGI. The trim removed 5 bases at V and 5 bases at J, leaving 5 bases unmatched. In DNA form, the CDR3 reads TGTGCCAGCAGTCCGGGACTAGTGGAAAACATTCAGTACTTC. Translation gives CASSPGLVENIQYF.

The gene calls are TRBV25-1 and TRBJ2-7; 9 bases agree with TRBD2. The CDR3 sequence is 16 residues long. V shed 4 bases and J 0 bases; nucleotides not matched to a gene: 7. From germline, CDR1 is MGHDK and CDR2 SYGVNS. CDR3 protein: CASSVLAGHSSYEQYF. The CDR3 DNA is TGTGCCAGCAGTGTCCTAGCGGGACACAGCTCCTACGAGCAGTACTTC.

The chain combines TRBV11-2 with TRBJ2-5, with D perhaps matching TRBD2 (6 bases). There are 13 residues in the CDR3. Germline V gene lookup returns CDR1 SGHAT and CDR2 FQNNGV. V shed 8 bases and J shed 4 bases, with 14 bases lying between them. The CDR3 nucleotides read TGTGCCAGCGGGGCGGGGCCCCCAGAGACCCAGTACTTC. It codes for CASGAGPPETQYF.

The chain recombines TRBV11-2 with TRBJ2-7; possible D gene TRBD2, 5 bases. The V end lost 2 bases, the J end lost 6 bases, and 11 bases lay between the germline ends. The CDR3 has 13 residues. CDR1 is SGHAT and CDR2 is FQNNGV in the germline V gene. The CDR3 nucleotides read TGTGCCAGCAGCTTAATACGAAGCGGCGAGCAGTACTTC. Its translation: CASSLIRSGEQYF.

J is TRBJ2-7 and V is TRBV9, with D perhaps TRBD2 (6 bases). Trimming pared 0 bases from V and 0 bases from J, leaving 10 bases between. Germline-derived CDR1 and CDR2 are SGDLS and YYNGEE. The CDR3 consists of 15 residues. The CDR3 region is CASSVDPSASYEQYF. CDR3 sequence (DNA): TGTGCCAGCAGCGTAGACCCTAGCGCCTCCTACGAGCAGTACTTC.

The J gene is TRBJ2-1, the V gene TRBV6-5; D might be TRBD2 (6 bases). The CDR3 loop spans 15 amino acids. V was pared by 4 bases and J by 4 bases, with 14 bases between. Germline values: CDR1 MNHEY, CDR2 SVGAGI. CDR3 in DNA: TGTGCCAGCAGTTCGCGGGAAGGTGGGTACAATGAGCAGTTCTTC. This encodes CASSSREGGYNEQFF.

The chain carries TRBV7-6 and TRBJ2-5; 8 nucleotides agree with TRBD1. Germline lookup yields CDR1 SGHVS and CDR2 FNYEAQ. The ends lost 3 bases at V and 4 bases at J; junction bases unmatched: 7. The CDR3 totals 15 residues. CDR3 sequence: CASSLGQGASETQYF. The CDR3 DNA follows: TGTGCCAGCAGCTTGGGGCAGGGGGCCTCAGAGACCCAGTACTTC. Looking up the rest from reference TRBV7-6 and TRBJ2-5 gives the full variable domain: GAGVSQSPRYKVTKRGQDVALRCDPISGHVSLYWYRQALGQGPEFLTYFNYEAQQDKSGLPNDRFSAERPEGSISTLTIQRTEQRDSAMYRCASSLGQGASETQYFGPGTRLLVL.

Ten or more counts support this clone. The genes are TRBV2 and TRBJ2-7, with TRBD2 matching over 8 bases. The CDR3 is made up of 12 amino acids. Germline assignment: CDR1 SNHLY and CDR2 FYNNEI. The V and J ends lost 8 bases and 6 bases, in that order; junction bases with no gene match: 6. DNA of the CDR3: TGTGCCAGCCGGGAGGGAATGGGCGAGCAGTACTTC. Its translation is CASREGMGEQYF.

Here the CDR3 reads CASAGGRDYEQYF. Here the CDR3 DNA reads TGTGCCAGCGCGGGAGGGCGGGACTACGAGCAGTACTTC. This rearrangement joins TRBV13 to TRBJ2-7; TRBD2 agrees at 9 bases. The length of the CDR3 is 13 residues. V dropped 8 bases and J dropped 3; count of bases not matched to a gene: 5. From germline, CDR1 is PRHDT and CDR2 FYEKMQ (reference sequence). Looking up the rest from reference TRBV13 and TRBJ2-7 gives the full variable domain: AAGVIQSPRHLIKEKRETATLKCYPIPRHDTVYWYQQGPGQDPQFLISFYEKMQSDKGSIPDRFSAQQFSDYHSELNMSSLELGDSALYFCASAGGRDYEQYFGPGTRLTVT.

In its sample, this clone was seen a few times. This chain links TRBV30 with TRBJ2-1; unclear D gene. This CDR3 is 12 amino acids long. Per the germline V gene, CDR1 is GTSNPN and CDR2 is SVGIG (reference sequence). V lost 3 bases and J lost 1, with 4 bases in between. The CDR3 reads CAWSDSYNEQFF. CDR3 bases: TGTGCCTGGAGCGATTCCTACAATGAGCAGTTCTTC. Complete variable domain (other parts from reference TRBV30 and TRBJ2-1): SQTIHQWPATLVQPVGSPLSLECTVEGTSNPNLYWYRQAAGRGLQLLFYSVGIGQISSEVPQNLSASRPQDRQFILSSKKLLLSDSGFYLCAWSDSYNEQFFGPGTRLTVL.

This sequence joins TRBV30 and TRBJ2-3; tentatively, D is TRBD2 (5 bases). Trimming took off 0 bases at V and 4 bases at J, with 14 bases between the two ends. Germline V CDR1 and CDR2: GTSNPN, SVGIG (reference sequence). This CDR3 comprises 15 residues. The CDR3 nucleotides are TGTGCCTGGAGTGTATCGTCGTTCGGGGCAGATACGCAGTATTTT. As protein: CAWSVSSFGADTQYF. Combining the CDR3 with reference TRBV30 and TRBJ2-3 gives the whole variable domain SQTIHQWPATLVQPVGSPLSLECTVEGTSNPNLYWYRQAAGRGLQLLFYSVGIGQISSEVPQNLSASRPQDRQFILSSKKLLLSDSGFYLCAWSVSSFGADTQYFGPGTRLTVL.

The J gene is TRBJ2-7, the V gene TRBV27; 10 bases fit TRBD2. The CDR3 runs 13 residues. Germline values: CDR1 MNHEY, CDR2 SMNVEV (reference sequence). V lost 8 bases and J lost 5; bases outside the gene matches: 6. CDR3 sequence reads: CASQSLAGDEQYF. The CDR3, as DNA: TGTGCCAGCCAGTCCCTAGCGGGAGACGAGCAGTACTTC.

The rearrangement links TRBV28 to TRBJ1-5, with D possibly being TRBD1 (5 bases). Germline lookup yields CDR1 MDHEN and CDR2 SYDVKM. V lost 5 bases and J 5 bases, leaving 22 bases between the germline ends. The CDR3 is 17 amino acids. Here the CDR3 reads CASSETRQRGGDQPQHF. The DNA for the CDR3 is TGTGCCAGCAGTGAAACCCGCCAACGTGGGGGGGATCAGCCCCAGCATTTT. The variable domain in full, with the rest retrieved from reference TRBV28 and TRBJ1-5, is DVKVTQSSRYLVKRTGEKVFLECVQDMDHENMFWYRQDPGLGLRLIYFSYDVKMKEKGDIPEGYSVSREKKERFSLILESASTNQTSMYLCASSETRQRGGDQPQHFGDGTRLSIL.

This chain connects TRBV27 to TRBJ1-1; D might be TRBD1 (5 bases). The CDR3 runs to 14 residues. Trimming stripped 3 bases from V and 3 bases from J, with 11 bases between. The germline CDR1 and CDR2 sequences are MNHEY and SMNVEV (reference sequence). For the CDR3, the DNA is TGTGCCAGCAGTTTCCGGGGGGATGACACTGAAGCTTTCTTT. It translates to CASSFRGDDTEAFF.

The CDR3 reads CASSESRQPQHF. For the CDR3, the DNA is TGCGCCAGCAGTGAGTCGCGGCAGCCCCAGCATTTT. This sequence joins TRBV10-2 and TRBJ1-5; D not certain. CDR1 is WSHSY and CDR2 is SAAADI in the germline V gene. The CDR3 runs 12 residues. Trimming cost V 0 bases and J 7 bases, with 4 bases left between them.

This rearrangement joins TRBV7-2 to TRBJ2-7; TRBD2 matches 11 bases. V lost 5 bases to trimming and J lost 0 bases; unmatched junction nucleotides: 6. Germline V lookup: CDR1 SGHTA, CDR2 FQGNSA. CDR3 length equals 16 residues. Here the CDR3 DNA reads TGTGCCAGCAGCATAACGGGACTAGCGGCCTCCTACGAGCAGTACTTC. Translated, it gives CASSITGLAASYEQYF.

The chain combines TRBV28 with TRBJ2-3; TRBD2 agrees at 11 bases. The V gene end was trimmed by 6 bases and the J gene end by 5 bases; junction bases not matched to a gene: 7. This CDR3 contains 15 residues. Germline CDR1 and CDR2: MDHEN and SYDVKM. The CDR3 region is CASRHSGRVGDTQYF. The CDR3 DNA reads as TGTGCCAGCAGACATAGCGGGAGGGTGGGAGATACGCAGTATTTT.

The chain uses TRBV18 and TRBJ1-5; possible D gene TRBD1, 5 bases. V was shortened by 6 bases and J by 0 bases, with 15 bases between the two germline ends. Looked up from germline, CDR1 is KGHSH and CDR2 is LQKENI. The CDR3 totals 16 residues. CDR3 in amino acids: CASSGTADYSNQPQHF. The CDR3 coding sequence is TGTGCCAGCTCTGGGACGGCGGACTATAGCAATCAGCCCCAGCATTTT.